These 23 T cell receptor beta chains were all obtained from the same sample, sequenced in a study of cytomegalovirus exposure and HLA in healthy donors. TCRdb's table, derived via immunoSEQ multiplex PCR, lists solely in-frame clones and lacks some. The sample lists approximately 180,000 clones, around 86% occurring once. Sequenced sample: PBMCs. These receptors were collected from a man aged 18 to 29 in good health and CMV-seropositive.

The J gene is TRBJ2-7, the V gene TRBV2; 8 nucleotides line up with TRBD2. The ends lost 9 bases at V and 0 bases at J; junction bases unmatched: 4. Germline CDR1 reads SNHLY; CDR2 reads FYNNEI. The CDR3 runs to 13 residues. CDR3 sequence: CARGGTSSYEQYF. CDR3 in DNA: TGTGCCAGGGGGGGGACTAGCTCCTACGAGCAGTACTTC.

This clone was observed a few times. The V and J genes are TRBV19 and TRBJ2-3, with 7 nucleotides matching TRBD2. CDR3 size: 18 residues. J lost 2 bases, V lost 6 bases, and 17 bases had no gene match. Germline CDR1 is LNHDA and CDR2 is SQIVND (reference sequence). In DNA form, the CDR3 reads TGTGCCAGTAGAGTTGGTAGCGGGTTCCCTACCCCCACAGATACGCAGTATTTT. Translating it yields CASRVGSGFPTPTDTQYF.

The CDR3, as DNA: TGTGCCAGCAGGGACAGGGGCCAGGCCTACGAGCAGTACTTC. Translated, it gives CASRDRGQAYEQYF. This chain connects TRBV2 to TRBJ2-7; TRBD1 agrees at 9 bases. Per the germline V gene, CDR1 is SNHLY and CDR2 is FYNNEI. J was trimmed by 2 bases and V by 6 bases; bases with no gene match: 5. This CDR3 region has 14 residues.

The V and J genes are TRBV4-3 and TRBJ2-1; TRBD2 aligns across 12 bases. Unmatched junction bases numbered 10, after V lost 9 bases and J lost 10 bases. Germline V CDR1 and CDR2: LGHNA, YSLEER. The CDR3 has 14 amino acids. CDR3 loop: CASAETSGSWEQFF. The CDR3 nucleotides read TGCGCCAGTGCTGAGACTAGCGGGAGCTGGGAGCAGTTCTTC.

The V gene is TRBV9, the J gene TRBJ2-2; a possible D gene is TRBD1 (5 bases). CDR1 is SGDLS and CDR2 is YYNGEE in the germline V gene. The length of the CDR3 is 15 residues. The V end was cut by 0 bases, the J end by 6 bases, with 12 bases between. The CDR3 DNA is TGTGCCAGCAGCGTAGGGCCAGGGCAGGCCGGGGAGCTGTTTTTT. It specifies CASSVGPGQAGELFF.

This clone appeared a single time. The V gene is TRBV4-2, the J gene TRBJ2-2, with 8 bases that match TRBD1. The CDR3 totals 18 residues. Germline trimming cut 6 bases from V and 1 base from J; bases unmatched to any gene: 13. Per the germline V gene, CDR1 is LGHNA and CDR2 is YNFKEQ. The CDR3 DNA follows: TGTGCCAGCAGTTCCAAGGATCCGGGACAGGAGAACACCGGGGAGCTGTTTTTT. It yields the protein CASSSKDPGQENTGELFF.

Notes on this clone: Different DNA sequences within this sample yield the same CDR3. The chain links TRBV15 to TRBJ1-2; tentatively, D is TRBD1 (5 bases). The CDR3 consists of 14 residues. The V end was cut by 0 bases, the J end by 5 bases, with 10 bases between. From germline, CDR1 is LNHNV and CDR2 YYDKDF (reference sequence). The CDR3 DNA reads TGTGCCACCAGCAGAGATCCAGGGCAGTATGGCTACACCTTC. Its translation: CATSRDPGQYGYTF.

CDR3 in DNA: TGTGCCAGCAGCAAAGAGGGGACACGGAATGAAAAACTGTTTTTT. Translating gives CASSKEGTRNEKLFF. The genes are TRBV9 and TRBJ1-4; possibly TRBD1 for D (6 bases). Per the germline V gene, CDR1 is SGDLS and CDR2 is YYNGEE. The V end lost 4 bases, the J end lost 5 bases, and 15 bases lay between the germline ends. The CDR3 loop spans 15 amino acids. Based on the CDR3 plus reference TRBV9 and TRBJ1-4, the full variable domain is DSGVTQTPKHLITATGQRVTLRCSPRSGDLSVYWYQQSLDQGLQFLIQYYNGEERAKGNILERFSAQQFPDLHSELNLSSLELGDSALYFCASSKEGTRNEKLFFGSGTQLSVL.

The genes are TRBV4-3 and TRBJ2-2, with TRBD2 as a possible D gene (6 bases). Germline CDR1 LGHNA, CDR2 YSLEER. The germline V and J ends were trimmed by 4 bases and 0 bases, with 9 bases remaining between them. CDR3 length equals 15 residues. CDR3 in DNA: TGCGCCAGCAGCCGAGAGCGGGCGAACACCGGGGAGCTGTTTTTT. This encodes CASSRERANTGELFF.

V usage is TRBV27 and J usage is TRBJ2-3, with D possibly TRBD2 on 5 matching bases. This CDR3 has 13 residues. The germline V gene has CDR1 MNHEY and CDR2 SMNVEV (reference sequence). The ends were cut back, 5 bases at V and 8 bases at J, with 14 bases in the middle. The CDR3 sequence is CASSPTRRGTQYF. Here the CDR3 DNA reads TGTGCCAGCAGTCCAACCCGACGGGGTACGCAGTATTTT.

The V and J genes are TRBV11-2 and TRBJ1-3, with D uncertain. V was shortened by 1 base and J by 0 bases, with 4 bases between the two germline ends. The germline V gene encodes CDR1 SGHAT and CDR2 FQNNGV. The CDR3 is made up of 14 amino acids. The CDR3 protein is CASSLAVSGNTIYF. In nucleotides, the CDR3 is TGTGCCAGCAGCTTAGCAGTCTCTGGAAACACCATATATTTT.

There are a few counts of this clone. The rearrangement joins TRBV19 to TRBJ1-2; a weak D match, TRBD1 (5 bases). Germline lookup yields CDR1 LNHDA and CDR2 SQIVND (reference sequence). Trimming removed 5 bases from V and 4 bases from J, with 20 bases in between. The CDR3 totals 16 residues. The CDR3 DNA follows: TGTGCCAGTAGTGAGCTCGCTGCCGGCAGGGCCTATGGCTACACCTTC. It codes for CASSELAAGRAYGYTF.

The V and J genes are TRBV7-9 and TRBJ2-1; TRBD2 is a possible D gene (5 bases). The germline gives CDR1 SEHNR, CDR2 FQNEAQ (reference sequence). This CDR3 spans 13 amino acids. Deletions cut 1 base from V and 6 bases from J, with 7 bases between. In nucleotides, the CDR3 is TGTGCCAGCAGCTTAGGTGAGGGCAATGAGCAGTTCTTC. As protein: CASSLGEGNEQFF. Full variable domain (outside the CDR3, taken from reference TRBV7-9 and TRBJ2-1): DTGVSQNPRHKITKRGQNVTFRCDPISEHNRLYWYRQTLGQGPEFLTYFQNEAQLEKSRLLSDRFSAERPKGSFSTLEIQRTEQGDSAMYLCASSLGEGNEQFFGPGTRLTVL.

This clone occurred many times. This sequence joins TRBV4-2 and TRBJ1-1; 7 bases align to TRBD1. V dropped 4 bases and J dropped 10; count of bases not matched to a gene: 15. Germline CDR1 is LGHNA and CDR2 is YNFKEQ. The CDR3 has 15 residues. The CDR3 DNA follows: TGTGCCAGCAGCCTGCGTAATAGGGACAGTAGTGGAGCTTTCTTT. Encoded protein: CASSLRNRDSSGAFF.

CDR3 region: CASSNSSGANVLTF. The CDR3 DNA sequence: TGTGCCAGCAGCAATAGCTCTGGGGCCAACGTCCTGACTTTC. The rearrangement uses TRBV7-8 and TRBJ2-6, with D hard to call. V gave up 5 bases and J gave up 0 bases, with 5 bases separating them. There are 14 residues in the CDR3. Germline CDR1 and CDR2: SGHVS and FQNEAQ.

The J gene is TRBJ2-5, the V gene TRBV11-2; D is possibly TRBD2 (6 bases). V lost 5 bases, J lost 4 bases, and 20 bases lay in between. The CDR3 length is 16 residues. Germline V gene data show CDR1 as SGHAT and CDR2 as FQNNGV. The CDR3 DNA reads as TGTGCCAGCAGCCCCCTGGGACTTCCGCAGGGAGAGACCCAGTACTTC. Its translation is CASSPLGLPQGETQYF. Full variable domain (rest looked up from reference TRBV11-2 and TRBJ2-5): EAGVAQSPRYKIIEKRQSVAFWCNPISGHATLYWYQQILGQGPKLLIQFQNNGVVDDSQLPKDRFSAERLKGVDSTLKIQPAKLEDSAVYLCASSPLGLPQGETQYFGPGTRLLVL.

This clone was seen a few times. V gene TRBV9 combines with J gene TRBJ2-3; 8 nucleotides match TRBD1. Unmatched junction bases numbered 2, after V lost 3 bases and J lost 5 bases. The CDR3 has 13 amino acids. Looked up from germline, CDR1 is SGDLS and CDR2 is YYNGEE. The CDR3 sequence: CASSAGQGDTQYF. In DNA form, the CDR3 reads TGTGCCAGCAGCGCCGGACAGGGAGATACGCAGTATTTT.

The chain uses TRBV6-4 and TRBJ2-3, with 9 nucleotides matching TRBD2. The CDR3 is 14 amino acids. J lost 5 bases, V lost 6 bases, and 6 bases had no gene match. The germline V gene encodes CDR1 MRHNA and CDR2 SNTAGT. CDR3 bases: TGTGCCAGCAGCGAGCGGGGGGAGGAAGATACGCAGTATTTT. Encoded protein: CASSERGEEDTQYF.

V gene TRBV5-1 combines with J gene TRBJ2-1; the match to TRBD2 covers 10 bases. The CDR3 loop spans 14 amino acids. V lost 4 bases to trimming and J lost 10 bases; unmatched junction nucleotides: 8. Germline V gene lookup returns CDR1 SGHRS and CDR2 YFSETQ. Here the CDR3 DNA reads TGCGCCAGCAGCGTGTCTAGCGGGAGTCGCGAGCAGTTCTTC. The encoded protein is CASSVSSGSREQFF.

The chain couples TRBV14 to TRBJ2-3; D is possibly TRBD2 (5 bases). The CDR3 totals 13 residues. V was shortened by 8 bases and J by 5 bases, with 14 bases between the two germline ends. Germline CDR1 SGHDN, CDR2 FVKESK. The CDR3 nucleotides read TGTGCCAGCGGGAGACCCGGGAAAGATACGCAGTATTTT. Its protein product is CASGRPGKDTQYF.

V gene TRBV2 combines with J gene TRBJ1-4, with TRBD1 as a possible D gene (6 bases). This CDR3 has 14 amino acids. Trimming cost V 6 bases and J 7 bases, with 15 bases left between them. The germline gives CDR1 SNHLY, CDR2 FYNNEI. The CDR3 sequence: CASSPQGRGEKLFF. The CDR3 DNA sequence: TGTGCCAGCAGCCCACAGGGACGTGGTGAAAAACTGTTTTTT.

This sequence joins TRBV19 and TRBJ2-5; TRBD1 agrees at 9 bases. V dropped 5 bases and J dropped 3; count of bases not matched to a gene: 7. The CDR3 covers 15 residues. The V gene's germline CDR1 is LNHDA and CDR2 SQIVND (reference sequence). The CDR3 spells CASSADRGVEETQYF. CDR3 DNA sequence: TGTGCCAGTAGTGCGGACAGGGGAGTGGAAGAGACCCAGTACTTC.

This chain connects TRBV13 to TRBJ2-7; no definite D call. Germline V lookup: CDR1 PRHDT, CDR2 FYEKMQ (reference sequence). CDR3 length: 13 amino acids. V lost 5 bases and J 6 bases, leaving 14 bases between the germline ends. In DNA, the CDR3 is TGTGCCAGCAGCCCCCCCAGTAATTTCGAGCAGTACTTC. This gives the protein CASSPPSNFEQYF.